Following are 6 T cell receptor beta chains from one sample sequenced in a study of metastatic and nonmetastatic thyroid tumors (dated by TCRdb to about 2020). None of the patients had been given any treatment before thyroid surgery. The library was built by means of PCR. This sample was sequenced with an Illumina HiSeq 4000. TCRdb trimmed public reads at Q25 via fastp, called clones via MiXCR and kept in-frame beta chains. In this sample the table shows approximately 35,000 clones, less than 40% of which occur a single time. The ten largest account for approximately 22% of the sample. Sequencing used tumor tissue. The receptors were gathered from a female donor with papillary thyroid cancer or a benign thyroid nodule (not recorded which). Some clones in this sample may be carry-over from other donors' samples.

This sequence joins TRBV30 and TRBJ2-1; D is unclear. In germline, CDR1 is GTSNPN, CDR2 SVGIG (reference sequence). The CDR3 covers 15 residues. V lost 5 bases to trimming and J lost 1 base, with 15 bases between them. The CDR3: CAWSGLIGSYNEQFF. The CDR3 nucleotides read TGTGCCTGGTCCGGCCTTATTGGGTCCTACAATGAGCAGTTCTTC.

This clone came up a few times. The chain is built from TRBV7-2 and TRBJ2-2; the D is unclear. Germline V gene sequence: CDR1 SGHTA, CDR2 FQGNSA. The V and J ends lost 0 bases and 5 bases respectively, with 4 bases between them. There are 13 residues in the CDR3. The CDR3 region is CASSLAWTGELFF. CDR3 sequence (DNA): TGTGCCAGCAGCTTAGCGTGGACCGGGGAGCTGTTTTTT.

The rearrangement uses TRBV6-2 or TRBV6-3 and TRBJ1-5; unclear D gene. V was trimmed by 0 bases and J by 11 bases, leaving 14 bases between them. From germline, CDR1 is MNHEY and CDR2 SVGEGT. CDR3 length equals 14 residues. The CDR3, as DNA: TGTGCCAGCAGTTACTCCGGGCCCTGGAGAGCCCAGCATTTT. This codes for CASSYSGPWRAQHF.

This clone was seen repeatedly, ten times or more. The chain combines TRBV6-2 or TRBV6-3 with TRBJ2-7; TRBD2 aligns across 8 bases. The germline gives CDR1 MNHEY, CDR2 SVGEGT. There are 16 residues in the CDR3. J gave up 6 bases and V 4 bases, and 14 bases lay outside the gene matches. For the CDR3, the DNA is TGTGCCAGCAGTTTCACGATCGGACTAGCCCGGGTCGAGCAGTACTTC. As protein: CASSFTIGLARVEQYF.

This chain connects TRBV28 to TRBJ1-6; tentatively, D is TRBD1 (6 bases). V shed 8 bases and J shed 5 bases, with 13 bases lying between them. Looked up from germline, CDR1 is MDHEN and CDR2 is SYDVKM. The CDR3 sequence is 14 residues long. CDR3 bases: TGTGCCAGCTACAGGGACGGGAATAATTCACCCCTCCACTTT. Translated, it gives CASYRDGNNSPLHF.

This clone appeared a few times. This chain's CDR3 is CASSRLGPSNQPQHF. As DNA, the CDR3 is TGTGCCAGTAGTAGATTGGGACCTAGCAATCAGCCCCAGCATTTT. The rearrangement links TRBV19 to TRBJ1-5; possibly TRBD1 for D (5 bases). The CDR3 has 15 amino acids. The V gene's germline CDR1 is LNHDA and CDR2 SQIVND (reference sequence). V was cut by 4 bases and J by 0 bases, with 10 bases left in between.